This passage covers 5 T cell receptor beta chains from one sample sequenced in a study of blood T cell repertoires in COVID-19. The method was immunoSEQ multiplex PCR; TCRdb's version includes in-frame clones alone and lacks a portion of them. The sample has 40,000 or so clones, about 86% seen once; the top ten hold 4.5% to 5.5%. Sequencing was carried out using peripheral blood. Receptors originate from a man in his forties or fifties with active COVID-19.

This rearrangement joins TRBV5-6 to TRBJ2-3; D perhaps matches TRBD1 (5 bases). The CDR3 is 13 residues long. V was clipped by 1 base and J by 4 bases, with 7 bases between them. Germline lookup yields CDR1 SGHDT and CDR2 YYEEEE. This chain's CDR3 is CASSLRGPDTQYF. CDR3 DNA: TGTGCCAGCAGCTTGAGGGGTCCAGATACGCAGTATTTT.

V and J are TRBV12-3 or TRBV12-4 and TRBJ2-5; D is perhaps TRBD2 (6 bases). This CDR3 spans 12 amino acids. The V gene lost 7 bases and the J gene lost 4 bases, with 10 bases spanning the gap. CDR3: CASKLGGETQYF. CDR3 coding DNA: TGTGCCAGCAAATTGGGGGGAGAGACCCAGTACTTC.

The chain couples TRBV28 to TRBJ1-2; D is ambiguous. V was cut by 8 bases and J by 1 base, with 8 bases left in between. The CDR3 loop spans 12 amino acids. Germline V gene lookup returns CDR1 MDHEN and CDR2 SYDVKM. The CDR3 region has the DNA TGTGCCAGCGCTTACAGTAACTATGGCTACACCTTC. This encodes CASAYSNYGYTF.

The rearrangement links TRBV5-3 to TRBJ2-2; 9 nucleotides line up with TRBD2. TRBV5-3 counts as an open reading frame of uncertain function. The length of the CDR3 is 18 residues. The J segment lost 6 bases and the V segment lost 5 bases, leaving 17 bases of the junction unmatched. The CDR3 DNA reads TGTGCCAGAAGATTCGACGGGAGCGGGAGGCTCCGGTCCGGGGAGCTGTTTTTT. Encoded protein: CARRFDGSGRLRSGELFF.

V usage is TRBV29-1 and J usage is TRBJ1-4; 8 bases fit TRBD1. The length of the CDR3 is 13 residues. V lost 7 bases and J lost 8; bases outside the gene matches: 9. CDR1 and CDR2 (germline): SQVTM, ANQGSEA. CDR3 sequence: CSAPDREGEKLFF. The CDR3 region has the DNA TGCAGCGCCCCGGACAGGGAAGGGGAAAAACTGTTTTTT.